What follows are 8 T cell receptor beta chains derived from one specimen sequenced in a study of cytomegalovirus exposure and HLA in healthy donors. It was with 60 Vbeta and 13 Jbeta primers that the PCR ran. Here immunoSEQ multiplex PCR was the method, and the copy in TCRdb shows in-frame clones only, minus some. The data hold some 180,000 clones, with around 75% observed a single time. The specimen was PBMCs. Receptors originate from a female donor in good health and CMV-seronegative.

This clone has just a few counts. V gene TRBV4-2 combines with J gene TRBJ2-2, with 7 bases lining up with TRBD2. This CDR3 contains 17 residues. Looked up from germline, CDR1 is LGHNA and CDR2 is YNFKEQ. Germline trimming cut 2 bases from V and 5 bases from J; bases unmatched to any gene: 11. CDR3 sequence (DNA): TGTGCCAGCAGCCAACCGGGGCTAGCGGAGGAAACCGGGGAGCTGTTTTTT. Translation: CASSQPGLAEETGELFF.

This chain connects TRBV29-1 to TRBJ2-4; a weak D match, TRBD1 (6 bases). Germline lookup yields CDR1 SQVTM and CDR2 ANQGSEA. The CDR3 consists of 13 residues. V was trimmed by 6 bases and J by 4 bases, leaving 13 bases between them. The CDR3 sequence is CSVEQGRKNIQYF. Written as DNA, the CDR3 is TGCAGCGTGGAACAGGGCCGTAAAAACATTCAGTACTTC.

This clone was seen only a few times. The gene calls are TRBV4-1 and TRBJ1-1, with D uncertain. This CDR3 contains 13 residues. V gave up 0 bases and J gave up 3 bases, with 5 bases separating them. Per germline, CDR1 MGHRA and CDR2 YSYEKL. CDR3: CASSQDEDTEAFF. In DNA form, the CDR3 reads TGCGCCAGCAGCCAAGACGAGGACACTGAAGCTTTCTTT.

This clone was seen a single time. The genes are TRBV7-7 and TRBJ2-5; the D gene is possibly TRBD1 (5 bases). Trimming left V 5 bases short and J 1 base short, with 17 bases between. Germline V gene data show CDR1 as SSHAT and CDR2 as FNYEAQ (reference sequence). The CDR3 length is 16 residues. The CDR3 reads CASSLGQGNFQETQYF. DNA of the CDR3: TGTGCCAGCAGCCTGGGGCAAGGGAATTTCCAAGAGACCCAGTACTTC.

The chain joins TRBV2 to TRBJ2-7, with D possibly being TRBD2 (6 bases). Germline loops: CDR1 SNHLY, CDR2 FYNNEI. V was shortened by 8 bases and J by 0 bases, with 11 bases between the two germline ends. The CDR3 has 13 amino acids. The CDR3 spells CASESRDSYEQYF. In nucleotides, the CDR3 is TGTGCCAGCGAGTCGCGGGACTCCTACGAGCAGTACTTC.

This sequence joins TRBV2 and TRBJ1-1; 7 bases fit TRBD1. V was clipped by 6 bases and J by 5 bases; unmatched bases: 9. The CDR3 length is 14 residues. Germline V gene lookup returns CDR1 SNHLY and CDR2 FYNNEI. The CDR3 here is CASRGQPRGTEAFF. The CDR3 DNA reads as TGTGCCAGCAGGGGACAGCCCCGGGGGACTGAAGCTTTCTTT.

This chain uses TRBV7-8 with TRBJ1-1; D perhaps matches TRBD1 (6 bases). V was trimmed by 3 bases and J by 3 bases, leaving 14 bases between them. CDR1 is SGHVS and CDR2 is FQNEAQ in the germline V gene. The length of the CDR3 is 15 residues. CDR3 sequence (DNA): TGTGCCAGCAGCTTGGGGAGGGGGGGGGACACTGAAGCTTTCTTT. Protein sequence: CASSLGRGGDTEAFF. Based on the CDR3 plus reference TRBV7-8 and TRBJ1-1, the full variable domain is GAGVSQSPRYKVAKRGQDVALRCDPISGHVSLFWYQQALGQGPEFLTYFQNEAQLDKSGLPSDRFFAERPEGSVSTLKIQRTQQEDSAVYLCASSLGRGGDTEAFFGQGTRLTVV.

In its sample, this clone was seen a few times. This rearrangement joins TRBV5-1 to TRBJ2-1; perhaps TRBD1 as D (6 bases). The ends were cut back, 2 bases at V and 9 bases at J, with 15 bases in the middle. The CDR3 runs 14 residues. Per the germline V gene, CDR1 is SGHRS and CDR2 is YFSETQ. The chain's CDR3 is CASSLRQGLSEQFF. CDR3 nucleotide sequence: TGCGCCAGCAGCTTAAGGCAGGGGTTGAGTGAGCAGTTCTTC.